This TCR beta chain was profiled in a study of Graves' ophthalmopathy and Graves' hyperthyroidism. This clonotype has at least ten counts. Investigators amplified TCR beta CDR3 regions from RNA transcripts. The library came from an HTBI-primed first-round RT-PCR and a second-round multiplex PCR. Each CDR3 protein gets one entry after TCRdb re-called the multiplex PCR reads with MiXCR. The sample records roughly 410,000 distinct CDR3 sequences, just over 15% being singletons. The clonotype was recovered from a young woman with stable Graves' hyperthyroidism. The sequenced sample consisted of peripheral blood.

The CDR3 bases are TGTGCCAGCAGTGACCCGGGACTTCAAGAGACCCAGTACTTC. It is translated as CASSDPGLQETQYF. This chain links TRBV6-1 with TRBJ2-5; D possibly corresponds to TRBD2 (6 bases). Trimming left V 3 bases short and J 2 bases short, with 10 bases between. CDR1 MNHNS and CDR2 SASEGT come from the germline V gene. The CDR3 consists of 14 residues.